This T cell receptor (beta chain) is drawn from a study of molecular identifiers for immune sequencing clone quantification. The overall study: Split five ways in replicates, RNA from approximately 20,000 or 98,000 naive CD8 cells had four portions sequenced.

This clonotype was seen ten or more times. Its antigen is undetermined. This CDR3 spans 13 amino acids. Germline CDR1 is SGDLS and CDR2 is YYNGEE. The V segment lost 3 bases and the J segment 6 bases; nucleotides outside the gene matches: 2. Findings and limits, study-wide: Clones above 20 RNA copies held over 97% of effector molecules, under 1% in naive cells. Spiked Jurkat TCR RNA equivalent to one cell reportedly surfaced among roughly 1 million naive cells.

TCRdb re-derived calls from the PCR reads in MiXCR, one entry per CDR3 protein. The sample comprises approximately 36,000 distinct CDR3 sequences, under 20% of which are singletons, and 6.5% to 8% rests with the top ten. The CD8+CD4-CCR7+CD45RA+ phenotype defined the sorted naive CD8 T cells. The sequenced sample consisted of naive CD8+ T cells from blood, with Jurkat cell RNA spiked in. Subset indicated: FACS-sorted CD8+CD4-CCR7+CD45RA+ naive T cells. The J gene is TRBJ1-1, the V gene TRBV9; TRBD1 matches 10 bases. The TCR sequence derives from a human donor in good health. Some libraries in this study had Jurkat cell RNA spiked in. The CDR3 region has the DNA TGTGCCAGCAGCGGTGGGACAGGGGCTGAAGCTTTCTTT. It encodes CASSGGTGAEAFF. Drawing the rest from reference TRBV9 and TRBJ1-1, the complete variable domain is DSGVTQTPKHLITATGQRVTLRCSPRSGDLSVYWYQQSLDQGLQFLIQYYNGEERAKGNILERFSAQQFPDLHSELNLSSLELGDSALYFCASSGGTGAEAFFGQGTRLTVV.